This TCR beta chain was profiled in a study of T cell repertoires in cytomegalovirus infection (dated by TCRdb to about 2019). With regard to the full study: Donor HLA type was relevant to the analysis, because carriage of CMV infection together with the matching HLA type was indicated by public TCR beta signatures. Summary of the overall study and its limitations: In both this cohort and an independent cohort of over 350 donors, the cumulative frequency of public TCR beta family members distinguished carriers of CMV infection plus the relevant HLA type. In the ex vivo response, HLA-C-restricted CMV-specific TCR beta clonotypes were dominant, and in two of eight donors the single most frequent clonotype came from this HLA-C-restricted group.

The listed sequencing device is Illumina HiSeq 1500. TCRdb reprocessed the public reads (quality trimming at Q25 with fastp, clone calling with MiXCR) and kept in-frame beta chains. Identical CDR3 proteins give one entry, which carries the most common genes and DNA. A total of around 740,000 distinct CDR3 sequences appear in this sample, 35% to 40% of them only once. The ten largest account for 2.5% to 3% of the sample. On this clonotype itself: Its antigen remains undetermined. There are no base qualities to consult, and no much larger clone falls within one base.

The sequencing input was PBMCs. The receptor was isolated from a human donor in good health (CMV status not recorded). Some clones in this sample may be carry-over from other donors' samples.

The nucleotide sequence reads as follows: TGTGCCAGCAGGGATGACGGCTATAGCAATCAGCCCCAGCATTTT. This yields the protein CASRDDGYSNQPQHF. The chain couples TRBV6-5 to TRBJ1-5; the D gene remains uncertain. Taken from the germline V gene, the CDR1 and CDR2 loops are MNHEY and SVGAGI. Counted from cysteine to phenylalanine, this CDR3 has 15 amino acids. CDR3 DNA only is kept here, 45 bases in frame from base 1. V gives up 6 bases and J gives up 0 bases, and the segment between their germline ends measures 12 bases.